These 21 T cell receptor beta chains share one sample of origin, sequenced in a study of shared clonotypes between healthy human individuals. Naive CD8 cells comprised CD45RO-negative, CCR7-positively selected cells, excluding terminally differentiated effector memory CD45RA+ cells. Method: immunoSEQ multiplex PCR; TCRdb's copy keeps in-frame clones and lacks some. The sample includes hundreds of thousands of clones, approximately 90% of them seen just once. The sequencing input was naive CD8+ T cells sorted from blood. These receptor sequences come from a man aged 30 to 45 in good health.

The V call is TRBV9, the J call TRBJ2-3; TRBD2 agrees at 7 bases. CDR1 SGDLS and CDR2 YYNGEE come from the germline V gene. This CDR3 comprises 14 residues. Losses at the gene ends were 5 bases for V and 0 bases for J; bases not matched to a gene: 3. Here the CDR3 DNA reads TGTGCCAGCAGTATTAGCGGGAGCACAGATACGCAGTATTTT. Its protein product is CASSISGSTDTQYF.

Notes on this clone: The conserved phenylalanine or tryptophan normally closing the CDR3 is absent here, so this likely arose from a read error. It is unclear where the CDR3 begins or ends on the DNA, so no DNA is shown, and the CDR3 is as TCRdb lists it. The CDR3 spells CASSPGRSDASKSGIC. The J gene is TRBJ1-4, the V gene TRBV5-1. Germline CDR1 and CDR2: SGHRS and YFSETQ. Termini included, the CDR3 measures 16 amino acids.

The V and J genes are TRBV10-2 and TRBJ2-7; a weak D match, TRBD2 (7 bases). V lost 7 bases and J lost 4, with 14 bases in between. The CDR3 spans 13 residues. Germline values: CDR1 WSHSY, CDR2 SAAADI. The CDR3 reads CASIGGETYEQYF. CDR3 DNA: TGCGCCAGCATAGGGGGGGAGACTTACGAGCAGTACTTC.

In its sample, this clone was seen a few times. V is TRBV28 and J is TRBJ2-7; D call uncertain. CDR1 and CDR2 from the germline V gene are MDHEN and SYDVKM. CDR3 length equals 12 residues. V was shortened by 7 bases and J by 2 bases, with 9 bases between the two germline ends. In nucleotides, the CDR3 is TGTGCCAGCACCGGTAATACCTACGAGCAGTACTTC. Its protein is CASTGNTYEQYF.

The table lists this clone with a few counts. The chain carries TRBV30 and TRBJ2-2; D gene uncertain. Looked up from germline, CDR1 is GTSNPN and CDR2 is SVGIG (reference sequence). The CDR3 extends over 13 amino acids. Trimming stripped 4 bases from V and 3 bases from J, with 9 bases between. In DNA, the CDR3 is TGTGCCTGGATTAACTGGGACACCGGGGAGCTGTTTTTT. Translating gives CAWINWDTGELFF. The entire variable domain, with the rest obtained from reference TRBV30 and TRBJ2-2, is as follows: SQTIHQWPATLVQPVGSPLSLECTVEGTSNPNLYWYRQAAGRGLQLLFYSVGIGQISSEVPQNLSASRPQDRQFILSSKKLLLSDSGFYLCAWINWDTGELFFGEGSRLTVL.

This rearrangement joins TRBV7-9 to TRBJ2-3, with TRBD1 matching 10 bases. J gave up 5 bases and V 6 bases, and 8 bases lay outside the gene matches. Per germline, CDR1 SEHNR and CDR2 FQNEAQ (reference sequence). The CDR3 is 15 amino acids. CDR3 amino acids: CASRNPGQGIDTQYF. In DNA form, the CDR3 reads TGTGCCAGCAGAAACCCGGGACAGGGGATAGATACGCAGTATTTT.

V usage is TRBV5-8 and J usage is TRBJ2-2; D is possibly TRBD1 or TRBD2 (5 bases each). Germline-derived CDR1 and CDR2 are SGHTS and YDEGEE. The CDR3 is 14 residues long. Trimming left V 0 bases short and J 3 bases short, with 6 bases between. The CDR3 protein is CASSLVGHTGELFF. DNA for the CDR3: TGTGCCAGCAGCTTGGTGGGACACACCGGGGAGCTGTTTTTT.

This clone appeared a single time. The chain couples TRBV2 to TRBJ2-1; the D gene is possibly TRBD1 (6 bases). The CDR3 is 13 amino acids. The V end lost 4 bases, the J end lost 8 bases, and 12 bases lay between the germline ends. CDR1 and CDR2 from the germline V gene are SNHLY and FYNNEI. The CDR3 region has the DNA TGTGCCAGCAGTGTACCTGGGGGCGATGAGCAGTTCTTC. It is translated as CASSVPGGDEQFF.

The chain employs TRBV6-4 and TRBJ2-3; maybe TRBD2 (5 bases). V shed 4 bases and J shed 2 bases, with 13 bases lying between them. Per the germline V gene, CDR1 is MRHNA and CDR2 is SNTAGT. The CDR3 is made up of 15 amino acids. DNA for the CDR3: TGTGCCAGCAGTGTCCTAGCTGGTCCCACAGATACGCAGTATTTT. Its protein is CASSVLAGPTDTQYF.

This clone turned up a few times. V is TRBV28 and J is TRBJ1-2; 7 bases fit TRBD1. CDR1 is MDHEN, CDR2 SYDVKM, per germline. V shed 8 bases and J 6 bases; nucleotides not matched to a gene: 12. The CDR3 extends over 14 amino acids. The CDR3 DNA reads TGTGCCAGCGCCAAGGGGCTCAGGGGGGATGGCTACACCTTC. Translation: CASAKGLRGDGYTF.

There are many counts of this clone. The V gene is TRBV6-1, the J gene TRBJ2-5; the D gene is possibly TRBD1 (5 bases). The ends were cut back, 5 bases at V and 3 bases at J, with 10 bases in the middle. CDR3 length: 13 amino acids. CDR1 and CDR2 (germline): MNHNS, SASEGT. The CDR3 sequence: CASSRVQEETQYF. For the CDR3, the DNA is TGTGCCAGCAGTCGGGTACAGGAAGAGACCCAGTACTTC.

In this sample, this clone turned up once. This chain uses TRBV19 with TRBJ2-1; 15 nucleotides align to TRBD2. The ends lost 3 bases at V and 7 bases at J; junction bases unmatched: 1. Germline V gene data show CDR1 as LNHDA and CDR2 as SQIVND (reference sequence). CDR3 length equals 15 residues. CDR3 sequence: CASSMGLAGGNEQFF. DNA of the CDR3: TGTGCCAGTAGTATGGGACTAGCGGGAGGTAATGAGCAGTTCTTC. Full variable domain (remainder filled in from reference TRBV19 and TRBJ2-1): DGGITQSPKYLFRKEGQNVTLSCEQNLNHDAMYWYRQDPGQGLRLIYYSQIVNDFQKGDIAEGYSVSREKKESFPLTVTSAQKNPTAFYLCASSMGLAGGNEQFFGPGTRLTVL.

The rearrangement uses TRBV4-2 and TRBJ2-1; D may be TRBD1 (5 bases). In germline, CDR1 is LGHNA, CDR2 YNFKEQ. CDR3 length: 13 amino acids. V lost 0 bases and J lost 5, with 5 bases in between. This chain's CDR3 is CASSQEGDNEQFF. CDR3 in DNA: TGTGCCAGCAGCCAAGAAGGGGACAATGAGCAGTTCTTC.

The chain uses TRBV18 and TRBJ1-4; 7 bases fit TRBD1. Germline V gives CDR1 KGHSH, CDR2 LQKENI. V shed 1 base and J 7 bases; nucleotides not matched to a gene: 15. CDR3 size: 18 residues. DNA of the CDR3: TGTGCCAGCTCACCACAAAAGCGGACAGGTGATTTGCGTGAAAAACTGTTTTTT. This sequence encodes CASSPQKRTGDLREKLFF.

Turning to this clone: An end of the junction differs from the germline gene, which may be a read error. The chain links TRBV7-2 to TRBJ2-2, with D uncertain. This CDR3 region has 13 residues. Germline V gene lookup returns CDR1 SGHTA and CDR2 FQGNSA. The DNA for the CDR3 is TGTGCCAGCAGCCCCGAGAACGCCGGGGAGCTGTTTTTT. It codes for CASSPENAGELFF.

The chain links TRBV4-3 to TRBJ1-4; D remains unclear. Trimming took off 4 bases at V and 0 bases at J, with 9 bases between the two ends. The CDR3 is 15 amino acids. The germline V gene has CDR1 LGHNA and CDR2 YSLEER. DNA for the CDR3: TGCGCCAGCAGCCCATTCCTTGCAACTAATGAAAAACTGTTTTTT. It encodes CASSPFLATNEKLFF.

This clone was picked up a small number of times. This sequence joins TRBV19 and TRBJ2-1; D unclear. The germline gives CDR1 LNHDA, CDR2 SQIVND (reference sequence). V was clipped by 4 bases and J by 1 base, with 8 bases between them. The length of the CDR3 is 14 residues. The CDR3 loop reads CASSNAFSYNEQFF. The CDR3, as DNA: TGTGCCAGTAGTAACGCTTTTTCCTACAATGAGCAGTTCTTC.

For this clone: The germline gene is not matched at one end of the junction; a read error may be the cause. The chain employs TRBV5-1 and TRBJ2-1, with 7 bases lining up with TRBD1. This CDR3 spans 18 amino acids. The germline CDR1 and CDR2 sequences are SGHRS and YFSETQ. The CDR3 coding sequence is TGCGCCAGCAGCTCCCTACAGATTCGACAGGGTATCGGCAATCAGCAGTTCTTC. Its translation: CASSSLQIRQGIGNQQFF.

The chain has TRBV28 and TRBJ2-7; D perhaps matches TRBD2 (6 bases). Trimming stripped 5 bases from V and 3 bases from J, with 17 bases between. CDR1 and CDR2 from the germline V gene are MDHEN and SYDVKM. The CDR3 totals 15 residues. The CDR3 spells CASSHPRETYYEQYF. CDR3 nucleotide sequence: TGTGCCAGCAGTCACCCCCGGGAGACCTACTACGAGCAGTACTTC. Variable domain in full (rest from reference TRBV28 and TRBJ2-7): DVKVTQSSRYLVKRTGEKVFLECVQDMDHENMFWYRQDPGLGLRLIYFSYDVKMKEKGDIPEGYSVSREKKERFSLILESASTNQTSMYLCASSHPRETYYEQYFGPGTRLTVT.

The chain carries TRBV7-6 and TRBJ2-7; 10 nucleotides match TRBD2. The CDR3 has 19 amino acids. Germline CDR1 is SGHVS and CDR2 is FNYEAQ. Trimming at V came to 1 base and at J to 1 base, leaving 13 bases not matched to a gene. CDR3 in amino acids: CASSLESGHGSGRSYEQYF. The CDR3 bases are TGTGCCAGCAGCTTAGAAAGTGGGCACGGTAGCGGGAGGTCCTACGAGCAGTACTTC. Full variable domain (rest looked up from reference TRBV7-6 and TRBJ2-7): GAGVSQSPRYKVTKRGQDVALRCDPISGHVSLYWYRQALGQGPEFLTYFNYEAQQDKSGLPNDRFSAERPEGSISTLTIQRTEQRDSAMYRCASSLESGHGSGRSYEQYFGPGTRLTVT.

This chain links TRBV18 with TRBJ1-2; 8 bases are shared with TRBD1. Trimming took 6 bases from V and 3 from J; bases not matched to a gene: 12. Per germline, CDR1 KGHSH and CDR2 LQKENI. The CDR3 consists of 16 residues. The CDR3 DNA sequence: TGTGCCAGCTCCTCCAGGGGGACAGGTCCTGACTATGGCTACACCTTC. It yields the protein CASSSRGTGPDYGYTF. Full variable domain (outside the CDR3, taken from reference TRBV18 and TRBJ1-2): NAGVMQNPRHLVRRRGQEARLRCSPMKGHSHVYWYRQLPEEGLKFMVYLQKENIIDESGMPKERFSAEFPKEGPSILRIQQVVRGDSAAYFCASSSRGTGPDYGYTFGSGTRLTVV.